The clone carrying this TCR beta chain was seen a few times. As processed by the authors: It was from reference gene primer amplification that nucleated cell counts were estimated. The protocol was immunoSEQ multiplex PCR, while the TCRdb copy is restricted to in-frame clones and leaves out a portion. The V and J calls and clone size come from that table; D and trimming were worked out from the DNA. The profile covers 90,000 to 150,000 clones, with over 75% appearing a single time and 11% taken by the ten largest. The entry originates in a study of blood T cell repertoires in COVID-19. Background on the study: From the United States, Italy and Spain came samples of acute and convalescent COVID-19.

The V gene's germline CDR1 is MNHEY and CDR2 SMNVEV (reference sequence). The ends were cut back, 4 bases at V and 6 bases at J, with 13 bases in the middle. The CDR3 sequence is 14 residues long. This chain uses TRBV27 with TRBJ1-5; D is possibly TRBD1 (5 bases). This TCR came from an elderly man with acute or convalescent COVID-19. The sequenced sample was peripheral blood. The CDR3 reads CASSSQGGLQPQHF. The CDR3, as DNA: TGTGCCAGCAGTTCCCAGGGAGGGCTTCAGCCCCAGCATTTT.